One and the same sample provided the 28 T cell receptor beta chains below, sequenced in a study of cytomegalovirus exposure and HLA in healthy donors. PCR involved 60 Vbeta and 13 Jbeta primers. Assay used: immunoSEQ multiplex PCR; TCRdb lists only in-frame clones, some missing. The table includes tens of thousands of clones, roughly 79% detected once. The sequencing sample was made of PBMCs. The receptors were sampled from a male donor in good health and CMV-seropositive.

Of note for this clone: The germline gene is not matched at one end of the junction; a read error may be the cause. The chain employs TRBV7-7 and TRBJ2-2, with a tentative D call TRBD2 (5 bases). This CDR3 comprises 12 residues. CDR1 is SSHAT, CDR2 FNYEAQ, per germline (reference sequence). CDR3 DNA sequence: TGTGCTAGCAGCTTCGGGGCCGGGGAGCTGTTTTTT. Its translation: CASSFGAGELFF.

J is TRBJ2-7 and V is TRBV5-4; 9 bases fit TRBD1. The germline V gene has CDR1 SGHNT and CDR2 YYREEE (reference sequence). This CDR3 is built from 13 residues. J was trimmed by 5 bases and V by 0 bases; bases with no gene match: 0. CDR3 loop: CASSLGTGDEQYF. CDR3 nucleotides: TGTGCCAGCAGCTTGGGGACAGGGGACGAGCAGTACTTC.

J is TRBJ2-1 and V is TRBV19; a possible D gene is TRBD2 (6 bases). The CDR3 has 15 amino acids. Trimming left V 4 bases short and J 7 bases short, with 17 bases between. Germline V gene lookup returns CDR1 LNHDA and CDR2 SQIVND (reference sequence). The CDR3 here is CASSTFTGVGNEQFF. In DNA form, the CDR3 reads TGTGCCAGTAGTACCTTTACGGGAGTTGGTAATGAGCAGTTCTTC.

The chain carries TRBV19 and TRBJ2-5; 7 bases are a match to TRBD1. Germline V gene lookup returns CDR1 LNHDA and CDR2 SQIVND (reference sequence). The CDR3 totals 13 residues. Germline trimming cut 5 bases from V and 11 bases from J; bases unmatched to any gene: 11. The CDR3 here is CASSVTGLEEQYF. The CDR3 DNA reads TGTGCCAGTAGTGTGACAGGGCTTGAGGAGCAGTACTTC.

Comment on this clone: Other nucleotide sequences from this sample produce the same CDR3. The V gene is TRBV27, the J gene TRBJ2-1, with a tentative D call TRBD1 (6 bases). Germline V gene lookup returns CDR1 MNHEY and CDR2 SMNVEV (reference sequence). The CDR3 spans 14 residues. Trimming left V 3 bases short and J 2 bases short, with 8 bases between. CDR3 amino acids: CASSLAGAYNEQFF. The CDR3 nucleotides read TGTGCCAGCAGTTTGGCAGGGGCCTACAATGAGCAGTTCTTC.

The rearrangement uses TRBV7-9 and TRBJ2-1, with 10 bases matching TRBD1. CDR3 length: 13 residues. J gave up 8 bases and V 8 bases, and 6 bases lay outside the gene matches. CDR1 is SEHNR and CDR2 is FQNEAQ in the germline V gene (reference sequence). CDR3 DNA: TGTGCCAGCCAGGCCGGGACAGGGGATGAGCAGTTCTTC. It translates to CASQAGTGDEQFF.

CDR3 DNA sequence: TGTGCCAGCAGTTCTATGGCCCCGGCGGGCTATGGCTACACCTTC. This gives the protein CASSSMAPAGYGYTF. This chain joins TRBV6-5 and TRBJ1-2; D call uncertain. The length of the CDR3 is 15 residues. In germline, CDR1 is MNHEY, CDR2 SVGAGI. Between the trimmed V and J ends, which lost 4 bases and 4 bases, there was a span of 16 bases.

V usage is TRBV7-8 and J usage is TRBJ1-2; 7 bases agree with TRBD1. The CDR3 sequence is 18 residues long. The germline gives CDR1 SGHVS, CDR2 FQNEAQ. Germline trimming cut 5 bases from V and 1 base from J; bases unmatched to any gene: 16. CDR3 sequence: CASSRRTTTGVYNYGYTF. CDR3 bases: TGTGCCAGCAGCCGACGCACGACAACAGGGGTGTATAACTATGGCTACACCTTC.

Concerning this clone itself: A much larger clone sits a single nucleotide away, making a read error possible. The rearrangement joins TRBV11-2 to TRBJ1-1; maybe TRBD1 (6 bases). In germline, CDR1 is SGHAT, CDR2 FQNNGV. The CDR3 is 13 residues long. V shed 2 bases and J shed 5 bases, with 9 bases lying between them. CDR3 bases: TGTGCCAGCAGCTTAACAGGGCGGACTGAAGCTTTCTTT. As protein: CASSLTGRTEAFF.

The V gene is TRBV6-6, the J gene TRBJ2-2; 9 bases are a match to TRBD1. The CDR3 extends over 16 amino acids. In germline, CDR1 is MNHNY, CDR2 SVGAGI (reference sequence). V was pared by 10 bases and J by 1 base, with 10 bases of the junction left unmatched. In DNA, the CDR3 is TGTGCCATTTCAACACCGGGACAGGGGAACACCGGGGAGCTGTTTTTT. Amino acid sequence: CAISTPGQGNTGELFF.

This chain connects TRBV5-4 to TRBJ2-5; a possible D gene is TRBD2 (6 bases). TRBJ2-7 explains the end of the DNA better; the J call may be wrong. Germline CDR1 is SGHNT and CDR2 is YYREEE (reference sequence). This CDR3 is 15 amino acids long. CDR3 loop: CASSFNGERAYEQYF. DNA for the CDR3: TGTGCCAGCAGCTTTAACGGGGAGCGGGCCTACGAGCAGTACTTC.

The chain has TRBV11-3 and TRBJ1-6, with D unresolved. The CDR3 runs to 13 residues. Germline V gene data show CDR1 as SGHNT and CDR2 as YENEEA. Trimming left V 1 base short and J 8 bases short, with 6 bases between. CDR3 protein: CASSLGSDSPLHF. DNA for the CDR3: TGTGCCAGCAGCTTAGGTTCTGATTCACCCCTCCACTTT. Combining the CDR3 with reference TRBV11-3 and TRBJ1-6 gives the whole variable domain EAGVVQSPRYKIIEKKQPVAFWCNPISGHNTLYWYLQNLGQGPELLIRYENEEAVDDSQLPKDRFSAERLKGVDSTLKIQPAELGDSAVYLCASSLGSDSPLHFGNGTRLTVT.

V and J are TRBV2 and TRBJ1-1; TRBD1 aligns across 11 bases. Losses at the gene ends were 6 bases for V and 2 bases for J; bases not matched to a gene: 5. CDR3 length equals 15 residues. Germline V gene sequence: CDR1 SNHLY, CDR2 FYNNEI. CDR3 DNA: TGTGCCAGCAGAAGGGACAGGGGGATAAACACTGAAGCTTTCTTT. Its translation is CASRRDRGINTEAFF.

The chain employs TRBV5-1 and TRBJ2-7, with 8 bases matching TRBD1. V lost 1 base to trimming and J lost 5 bases; unmatched junction nucleotides: 8. CDR3 size: 15 residues. From germline, CDR1 is SGHRS and CDR2 YFSETQ. CDR3 loop: CASSLSSGGIDEQYF. The CDR3 nucleotides read TGCGCCAGCAGCTTGTCGTCAGGGGGCATCGACGAGCAGTACTTC.

Note on this clone: A read error may account for a junction end that differs from germline. V is TRBV28 and J is TRBJ1-2; TRBD1 agrees at 9 bases. CDR1 is MDHEN and CDR2 is SYDVKM in the germline V gene. This CDR3 is built from 15 residues. CDR3 in DNA: TGTGCCAGCAGTTCTCCCGGGGACAGGGACTATGGCTACCCCTTC. It yields the protein CASSSPGDRDYGYPF.

This clone was picked up a small number of times. This chain connects TRBV5-6 to TRBJ2-1, with 11 bases matching TRBD2. The CDR3 is 13 residues long. Germline V gives CDR1 SGHDT, CDR2 YYEEEE. V shed 2 bases, J shed 13 bases, and the junction held 5 bases outside the gene matches. The CDR3 loop reads CASSLLAGALQFF. Here the CDR3 DNA reads TGTGCCAGCAGCTTACTAGCGGGGGCACTACAGTTCTTC. The variable domain in full, with the rest retrieved from reference TRBV5-6 and TRBJ2-1, is DAGVTQSPTHLIKTRGQQVTLRCSPKSGHDTVSWYQQALGQGPQFIFQYYEEEERQRGNFPDRFSGHQFPNYSSELNVNALLLGDSALYLCASSLLAGALQFFGPGTRLTVL.

This clone was observed a few times. The CDR3 DNA follows: TGTGCCAGCAGCTTCACTAGCGGGGGGGCCGGGAAAGAGACCCAGTACTTC. This translates into CASSFTSGGAGKETQYF. The chain uses TRBV7-2 and TRBJ2-5; 13 bases fit TRBD2. This CDR3 contains 17 residues. Per germline, CDR1 SGHTA and CDR2 FQGNSA. Trimming took 3 bases from V and 3 from J; bases not matched to a gene: 7.

The count of this clone is one. The V gene is TRBV10-1, the J gene TRBJ2-2, with D tentatively TRBD1 (6 bases). Per the germline V gene, CDR1 is WNHNN and CDR2 is SYGVQD (reference sequence). V shed 2 bases and J shed 4 bases, with 14 bases lying between them. This CDR3 is built from 16 residues. The CDR3 protein is CASSERADSLTGELFF. DNA of the CDR3: TGCGCCAGCAGTGAGCGGGCGGACAGCCTCACCGGGGAGCTGTTTTTT.

This clone occurred once. The chain carries TRBV5-1 and TRBJ2-1; D perhaps matches TRBD2 (6 bases). This CDR3 has 13 residues. V was trimmed by 5 bases and J by 8 bases, leaving 14 bases between them. Per germline, CDR1 SGHRS and CDR2 YFSETQ. CDR3 sequence reads: CASRRDGNDEQFF. The CDR3, as DNA: TGCGCCAGCAGGCGGGACGGGAATGATGAGCAGTTCTTC.

The V call is TRBV4-1, the J call TRBJ2-7; the match to TRBD1 covers 7 bases. V lost 3 bases, J lost 2 bases, and 10 bases stayed unmatched. The CDR3 is 16 amino acids. The V gene's germline CDR1 is MGHRA and CDR2 YSYEKL. CDR3 loop: CASSHRGRGFTYEQYF. CDR3 nucleotide sequence: TGCGCCAGCAGCCATCGTGGCAGGGGGTTCACCTACGAGCAGTACTTC.

The chain recombines TRBV18 with TRBJ1-1, with TRBD1 as a possible D gene (6 bases). CDR1 KGHSH and CDR2 LQKENI come from the germline V gene. V lost 2 bases to trimming and J lost 0 bases, with 7 bases between them. The CDR3 spans 14 residues. The CDR3 sequence is CASSPGQLNTEAFF. CDR3 nucleotides: TGTGCCAGCTCACCAGGACAGTTGAACACTGAAGCTTTCTTT.

This chain connects TRBV7-9 to TRBJ2-5, with 8 positions matching TRBD1. The end of the DNA aligns better with TRBJ2-7, so the J call may be wrong. Germline lookup yields CDR1 SEHNR and CDR2 FQNEAQ (reference sequence). CDR3 length: 13 amino acids. The CDR3 here is CASSRPTGVEQYF. CDR3 nucleotides: TGTGCCAGCAGCCGCCCGACAGGGGTCGAGCAGTACTTC.

The rearrangement links TRBV11-2 to TRBJ1-3; no reliable D call. This CDR3 spans 15 amino acids. Germline V gives CDR1 SGHAT, CDR2 FQNNGV. Between the trimmed V and J ends, which lost 4 bases and 0 bases, there was a span of 10 bases. CDR3 sequence reads: CASSSPRFSGNTIYF. CDR3 in DNA: TGTGCCAGCAGCTCCCCCAGGTTCTCTGGAAACACCATATATTTT.

This clone was detected only once. The chain is built from TRBV7-3 and TRBJ2-1; 9 nucleotides match TRBD2. This CDR3 is 15 amino acids long. V lost 4 bases to trimming and J lost 4 bases; unmatched junction nucleotides: 5. Germline assignment: CDR1 SGHTA and CDR2 FQGTGA. The CDR3 DNA reads TGTGCCAGCAGCTCCCTAGCGGGGCGATACAATGAGCAGTTCTTC. The encoded protein is CASSSLAGRYNEQFF. Based on the CDR3 plus reference TRBV7-3 and TRBJ2-1, the full variable domain is GAGVSQTPSNKVTEKGKYVELRCDPISGHTALYWYRQSLGQGPEFLIYFQGTGAADDSGLPNDRFFAVRPEGSVSTLKIQRTERGDSAVYLCASSSLAGRYNEQFFGPGTRLTVL.

This chain connects TRBV6-5 to TRBJ2-2, with 11 bases lining up with TRBD1. Germline V CDR1 and CDR2: MNHEY, SVGAGI. The CDR3 extends over 16 amino acids. The trim removed 4 bases at V and 9 bases at J, leaving 10 bases unmatched. In DNA form, the CDR3 reads TGTGCCAGCAGTTGGATCGGGACAGGGGGGGGCCGGGAGCTGTTTTTT. Residues: CASSWIGTGGGRELFF.

The CDR3 is CASSPAGASGGYTF. The CDR3 DNA is TGCGCCAGCAGCCCGGCCGGGGCTAGCGGCGGCTACACCTTC. The chain combines TRBV5-1 with TRBJ1-2; D perhaps matches TRBD1 (5 bases). The CDR3 loop spans 14 amino acids. Germline V gene lookup returns CDR1 SGHRS and CDR2 YFSETQ. The germline V and J ends were trimmed by 4 bases and 8 bases, with 18 bases remaining between them. Based on the CDR3 plus reference TRBV5-1 and TRBJ1-2, the full variable domain is KAGVTQTPRYLIKTRGQQVTLSCSPISGHRSVSWYQQTPGQGLQFLFEYFSETQRNKGNFPGRFSGRQFSNSRSEMNVSTLELGDSALYLCASSPAGASGGYTFGSGTRLTVV.

The rearrangement links TRBV7-3 to TRBJ1-2; 7 bases fit TRBD1. This CDR3 region has 14 residues. Per germline, CDR1 SGHTA and CDR2 FQGTGA. V lost 5 bases to trimming and J lost 3 bases; unmatched junction nucleotides: 6. The CDR3 DNA reads as TGTGCCAGCAGCGATGGACAGGTCCACTATGGCTACACCTTC. It encodes CASSDGQVHYGYTF.

The chain uses TRBV7-9 and TRBJ1-3; 8 nucleotides match TRBD1. V was clipped by 4 bases and J by 3 bases; unmatched bases: 8. CDR3 length: 16 residues. Germline-derived CDR1 and CDR2 are SEHNR and FQNEAQ (reference sequence). CDR3 sequence (DNA): TGTGCCAGCAGCTACGTAGGAGGACAGGGTGGAAACACCATATATTTT. This codes for CASSYVGGQGGNTIYF.